The 19 T cell receptor beta chains reported below all come from one sample, sequenced in a study of T cell responses to AZD1222 COVID-19 vaccine. Assay: immunoSEQ multiplex PCR; the TCRdb copy retains only in-frame clones and omits some. This repertoire shows some 81,000 clones, roughly 85% found once; its top ten account for roughly 3.2%. The sequenced sample was peripheral blood, obtained 28 days after the second AZD1222 dose. Receptors were obtained from an adult who received the AZD1222 COVID-19 vaccine.

V gene TRBV7-8 combines with J gene TRBJ2-1, with D possibly being TRBD2 (5 bases). Germline V gene lookup returns CDR1 SGHVS and CDR2 FQNEAQ. The CDR3 runs to 15 residues. The V end lost 2 bases, the J end lost 2 bases, and 10 bases lay between the germline ends. CDR3 in DNA: TGTGCCAGCAGCTTAAGAGCGGCCGCCTACAATGAGCAGTTCTTC. Residues: CASSLRAAAYNEQFF. Combining the CDR3 with reference TRBV7-8 and TRBJ2-1 gives the whole variable domain GAGVSQSPRYKVAKRGQDVALRCDPISGHVSLFWYQQALGQGPEFLTYFQNEAQLDKSGLPSDRFFAERPEGSVSTLKIQRTQQEDSAVYLCASSLRAAAYNEQFFGPGTRLTVL.

This chain joins TRBV30 and TRBJ1-4; TRBD1 might be the D (5 bases). The V end was cut by 3 bases, the J end by 8 bases, with 16 bases between. The CDR3 has 14 residues. The germline V gene encodes CDR1 GTSNPN and CDR2 SVGIG (reference sequence). CDR3 bases: TGTGCCTGGAGGGGTATTACAGAGGGGGAAAAACTGTTTTTT. This encodes CAWRGITEGEKLFF.

The chain recombines TRBV7-3 with TRBJ1-1, with 8 bases fitting TRBD1. J gave up 7 bases and V 5 bases, and 9 bases lay outside the gene matches. The CDR3 has 14 amino acids. CDR1 is SGHTA and CDR2 is FQGTGA in the germline V gene. The CDR3 spells CASSPSPGGGEAFF. Written as DNA, the CDR3 is TGTGCCAGCAGCCCCTCACCAGGGGGCGGTGAAGCTTTCTTT.

The rearrangement joins TRBV2 to TRBJ2-3; 8 nucleotides match TRBD2. This CDR3 has 16 amino acids. V lost 6 bases to trimming and J lost 0 bases; unmatched junction nucleotides: 8. Germline lookup yields CDR1 SNHLY and CDR2 FYNNEI. CDR3 sequence (DNA): TGTGCCAGCAGGTTAGAAGCGGGGGCTAGCACAGATACGCAGTATTTT. Protein sequence: CASRLEAGASTDTQYF.

This chain links TRBV7-2 with TRBJ1-1; TRBD1 matches 9 bases. With 2 bases clipped from V and 3 bases from J, the junction kept 10 bases outside the gene matches. CDR3 length: 17 residues. The germline CDR1 and CDR2 sequences are SGHTA and FQGNSA. The CDR3: CASSLPKDRGWDTEAFF. The CDR3 bases are TGTGCCAGCAGCTTACCCAAGGACAGGGGTTGGGACACTGAAGCTTTCTTT.

The chain carries TRBV13 and TRBJ1-4; no reliable D call. CDR3 length: 16 residues. Germline values: CDR1 PRHDT, CDR2 FYEKMQ (reference sequence). V lost 6 bases and J 0 bases, leaving 14 bases between the germline ends. For the CDR3, the DNA is TGTGCCAGCAGTTTTACGTCGGGGACAACTAATGAAAAACTGTTTTTT. This translates into CASSFTSGTTNEKLFF. Full variable domain (outside the CDR3, taken from reference TRBV13 and TRBJ1-4): AAGVIQSPRHLIKEKRETATLKCYPIPRHDTVYWYQQGPGQDPQFLISFYEKMQSDKGSIPDRFSAQQFSDYHSELNMSSLELGDSALYFCASSFTSGTTNEKLFFGSGTQLSVL.

The chain combines TRBV13 with TRBJ1-3, with D possibly being TRBD1 (5 bases). V gave up 5 bases and J gave up 1 base, with 12 bases separating them. In germline, CDR1 is PRHDT, CDR2 FYEKMQ (reference sequence). CDR3 length: 15 amino acids. The CDR3 DNA reads TGTGCCAGCAGCGCGACAGAGAGTTCTGGAAACACCATATATTTT. Residues: CASSATESSGNTIYF.

The chain employs TRBV11-2 and TRBJ2-2, with 7 bases that match TRBD1. V was pared by 1 base and J by 4 bases, with 3 bases of the junction left unmatched. CDR1 and CDR2 (germline): SGHAT, FQNNGV. The CDR3 is 15 residues long. CDR3 region: CASSLGTGFTGELFF. DNA for the CDR3: TGTGCCAGCAGCTTAGGGACAGGCTTCACCGGGGAGCTGTTTTTT.

V and J are TRBV4-1 and TRBJ2-5, with 7 bases matching TRBD1. With V trimmed by 4 bases and J by 3 bases, 5 bases remained unmatched. The CDR3 runs to 14 residues. The germline V gene encodes CDR1 MGHRA and CDR2 YSYEKL. CDR3 in DNA: TGCGCCAGCAGCCCCACAGGGGCCGAAGAGACCCAGTACTTC. This gives the protein CASSPTGAEETQYF.

This rearrangement joins TRBV27 to TRBJ1-3; TRBD1 aligns across 10 bases. CDR1 and CDR2 from the germline V gene are MNHEY and SMNVEV (reference sequence). Trimming cost V 6 bases and J 0 bases; bases outside gene matches: 2. CDR3 length: 15 residues. CDR3: CASRDRGSSGNTIYF. DNA for the CDR3: TGTGCCAGCAGGGACAGGGGGTCCTCTGGAAACACCATATATTTT.

This chain joins TRBV5-1 and TRBJ1-1; D uncertain. Germline CDR1 is SGHRS and CDR2 is YFSETQ. This CDR3 has 13 residues. Trimming stripped 0 bases from V and 7 bases from J, with 10 bases between. The CDR3 DNA is TGCGCCAGCAGCTTGGTCGGGCAGAGTGAAGCTTTCTTT. It is translated as CASSLVGQSEAFF.

The chain couples TRBV6-4 to TRBJ2-1; D gene unclear. Trimming cost V 2 bases and J 0 bases, with 5 bases left between them. The CDR3 runs to 14 residues. Germline CDR1 and CDR2: MRHNA and SNTAGT. CDR3 in DNA: TGTGCCAGCAGTGACGAGAGCTCCTACAATGAGCAGTTCTTC. Translation gives CASSDESSYNEQFF.

The chain joins TRBV10-1 to TRBJ2-7, with TRBD1 as a possible D gene (5 bases). CDR1 is WNHNN and CDR2 is SYGVQD in the germline V gene (reference sequence). This CDR3 region has 14 residues. V lost 3 bases, J lost 3 bases, and 12 bases lay in between. Here the CDR3 DNA reads TGCGCCAGCAGTGACCAGGGTCACGGCTACGAGCAGTACTTC. It yields the protein CASSDQGHGYEQYF.

The chain joins TRBV27 to TRBJ2-1; D unresolved. This CDR3 contains 11 residues. V lost 7 bases, J lost 15 bases, and 16 bases lay in between. Germline lookup yields CDR1 MNHEY and CDR2 SMNVEV (reference sequence). The CDR3 sequence: CASTYRNQAFF. DNA of the CDR3: TGTGCCAGCACTTACCGGAACCAGGCGTTCTTC.

This clone was recorded a few times. This rearrangement joins TRBV30 to TRBJ2-1, with D perhaps TRBD2 (6 bases). Germline CDR1 GTSNPN, CDR2 SVGIG (reference sequence). The CDR3 totals 14 residues. With 5 bases removed from V and 5 bases from J, the gap between germline ends came to 16 bases. This CDR3 reads CAWGAGLGDNEQFF. CDR3 coding DNA: TGTGCCTGGGGGGCGGGACTCGGCGACAATGAGCAGTTCTTC.

This chain joins TRBV14 and TRBJ1-4; D remains ambiguous. Germline V gives CDR1 SGHDN, CDR2 FVKESK. V was pared by 0 bases and J by 6 bases, with 5 bases between. This CDR3 is 13 amino acids long. CDR3 residues: CASSQEAYEKLFF. In DNA form, the CDR3 reads TGTGCCAGCAGCCAAGAAGCCTATGAAAAACTGTTTTTT.

This clone occurred once. The chain recombines TRBV30 with TRBJ2-1, with D maybe TRBD2 (6 bases). Germline V gene sequence: CDR1 GTSNPN, CDR2 SVGIG (reference sequence). CDR3 length: 15 amino acids. Trimming pared 2 bases from V and 0 bases from J, leaving 11 bases between. The CDR3 loop is CAWSWKGGSYNEQFF. Written as DNA, the CDR3 is TGTGCCTGGAGTTGGAAGGGAGGCTCCTACAATGAGCAGTTCTTC.

The CDR3 reads CASSLGQASSYNSPLHF. As DNA, the CDR3 is TGCGCCAGCAGCTTAGGACAGGCGAGCTCCTATAATTCACCCCTCCACTTT. The V call is TRBV5-1, the J call TRBJ1-6; the match to TRBD1 covers 7 bases. V was pared by 2 bases and J by 0 bases, with 5 bases of the junction left unmatched. The germline V gene has CDR1 SGHRS and CDR2 YFSETQ. This CDR3 region has 17 residues.

V and J are TRBV28 and TRBJ1-4; TRBD1 is a possible D gene (5 bases). Germline assignment: CDR1 MDHEN and CDR2 SYDVKM. CDR3 length: 13 residues. The V end lost 7 bases, the J end lost 9 bases, and 15 bases lay between the germline ends. For the CDR3, the DNA is TGTGCCAGCATGGGGGAAACCAGGCAAAAACTGTTTTTT. Its translation is CASMGETRQKLFF.